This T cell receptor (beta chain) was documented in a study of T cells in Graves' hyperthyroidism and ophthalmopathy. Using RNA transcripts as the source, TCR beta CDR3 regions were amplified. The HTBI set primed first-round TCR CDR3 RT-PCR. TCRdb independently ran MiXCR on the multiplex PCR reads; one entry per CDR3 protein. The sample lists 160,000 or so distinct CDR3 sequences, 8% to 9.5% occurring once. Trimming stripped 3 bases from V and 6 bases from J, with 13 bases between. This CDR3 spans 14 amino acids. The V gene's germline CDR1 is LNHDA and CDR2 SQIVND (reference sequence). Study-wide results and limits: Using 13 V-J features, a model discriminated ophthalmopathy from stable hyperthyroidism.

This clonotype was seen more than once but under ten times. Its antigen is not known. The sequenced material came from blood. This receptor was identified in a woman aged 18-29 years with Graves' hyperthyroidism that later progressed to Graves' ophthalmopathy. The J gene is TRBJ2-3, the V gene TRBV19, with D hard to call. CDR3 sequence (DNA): TGTGCCAGTAGTATTGGCGGTGGTGGGGATACGCAGTATTTT. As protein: CASSIGGGGDTQYF.